This T cell receptor beta chain originates from a study of blood T cell repertoires in COVID-19. Across the whole study: T cells, B-cell-depleted T cells, or PBMCs supplied cDNA or gDNA.

Per the authors' pipeline: Amplification with reference gene primers provided the estimates of nucleated cell counts. Data came from immunoSEQ multiplex PCR; TCRdb stores just in-frame clones and leaves some out. The V and J calls and clone size were taken over from that table, and D and trimming were inferred from the DNA. In the table there are about 72,000 clones, approximately 90% of which are singletons. The CDR3 is made up of 16 amino acids. The V gene's germline CDR1 is MDHEN and CDR2 SYDVKM. Trimming pared 3 bases from V and 4 bases from J, leaving 16 bases between. The chain employs TRBV28 and TRBJ1-5, with a possible D match to TRBD1 (5 bases). Sequencing was carried out using peripheral blood. This sequence was found in a woman aged 60-75 years with active COVID-19. CDR3 bases: TGTGCCAGCAGTTTCCGTCGAAGGGAGGGGAATCAGCCCCAGCATTTT. It is translated as CASSFRRREGNQPQHF.